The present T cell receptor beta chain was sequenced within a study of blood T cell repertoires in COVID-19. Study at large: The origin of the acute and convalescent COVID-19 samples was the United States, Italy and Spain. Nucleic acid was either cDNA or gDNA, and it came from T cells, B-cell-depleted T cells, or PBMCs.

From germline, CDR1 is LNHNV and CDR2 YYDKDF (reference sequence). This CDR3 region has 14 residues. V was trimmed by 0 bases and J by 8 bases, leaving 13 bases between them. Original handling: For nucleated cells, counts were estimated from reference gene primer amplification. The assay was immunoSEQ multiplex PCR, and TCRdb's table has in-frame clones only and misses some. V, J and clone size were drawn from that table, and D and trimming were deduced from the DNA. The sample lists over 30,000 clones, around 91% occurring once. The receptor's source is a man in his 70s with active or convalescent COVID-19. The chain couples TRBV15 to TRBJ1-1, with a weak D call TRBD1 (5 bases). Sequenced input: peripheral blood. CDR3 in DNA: TGTGCCACCAGCAGAGAGGCGGGGCAGGGAGAAGCTTTCTTT. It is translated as CATSREAGQGEAFF.